This note documents a single TCR beta chain sequence. This clonotype was observed a single time. It has no known antigen specificity. Base qualities are not provided; no much larger clone lies one nucleotide away. This sample is part of a study of blood T cells in healthy people across ages (dated by TCRdb to the mid-2010s). Some background on the complete study: In model experiments, template switching captured roughly one uniquely barcoded TCR beta cDNA molecule for every two T cells. To track age-related changes in TCR beta repertoire diversity, the study relied on deep sequencing normalized with unique cDNA molecular identifiers. The donors were split into four age groups: young (average roughly 15 years), middle-aged (39), aged (roughly 60) and long-lived (roughly 80). Two additional independent replicas of 1 million unique cDNA reads from the same blood draw were analyzed for two donors (one aged 18 to 30 and one aged 80 or older). The paper's findings and limits, for the study overall: Since profiling was done on bulk unsorted PBMCs, naive and antigen-experienced compartments could not be conclusively compared. There was a strong correlation between observed TCR beta diversity and the percentage of naive T cells measured by flow cytometry. Total diversity estimates from one million sequenced T cells were considered lower bounds and underestimates. Donor CMV infection status was unknown, potentially confounding age-related changes in expanded clonotypes. The long-lived group showed more naive CD4+ T cells, fewer expanded clones and increased TCR diversity than the aged group, suggesting age selection. Observed TCR beta diversity per million T cells fell roughly linearly with age, and a significant reduction was already apparent by age about 38.

Counted from cysteine to phenylalanine, this CDR3 has 15 amino acids. Left in the record is the CDR3 DNA by itself, 45 bases read in frame from the first base. Between the V and J ends, shortened by 1 base and 2 bases respectively, the junction contains 13 bases. CDR1 SGHKS and CDR2 YYEKEE are derived from the germline V gene (reference sequence). Systemically healthy Caucasian individuals from Russia, 39 in total and aged roughly 6 to 95 years, were included as donors. Around 10 milliliters of peripheral blood were collected from each donor into EDTA-treated Vacutainer tubes. PBMCs were isolated by Ficoll-Paque density-gradient centrifugation, with at least 6.5 million obtained per sample. Trizol reagent was used to extract total RNA from the PBMCs, yielding at least 6 micrograms per sample. For every donor, flow cytometry on a PBMC aliquot measured the percentage of naive CD45RAhigh/CD27high T cells.

The library was generated by 5' RACE. The sample was run on an Illumina HiSeq 2500. A second PCR of roughly 6 to 11 cycles was run with a J-beta primer mix and a sample-barcoded 5' primer. A template-switch 5' adaptor carrying 12 random nucleotides introduced a unique molecular identifier onto each TCR beta cDNA molecule. At least 2.5 million CDR3-containing paired-end reads were obtained from each sample. All of the RNA was converted into first-strand cDNA using the Mint cDNA synthesis kit, with a TRBC-specific oligonucleotide serving as the primer. Following uracil-DNA glycosylase treatment, a first 18-cycle PCR with universal primers M1SS and BC2_uni_R was performed on all cDNA. In the source study's methods: Normalization of each sample was performed by random selection of 1 million high-quality reads, each carrying a distinct molecular identifier. Reads sharing molecular identifiers were discarded rather than binned into consensus sequences. MiTCR, with a Q25 quality threshold and the strictest error-elimination algorithm, was used for CDR3 identification, clonotype clustering and error correction. Lower-bound total TCR beta diversity was estimated with a nonparametric unseen species model using Euler transformation. The public sequencing data were trimmed at Q25 with fastp and processed into clonotypes with MiXCR by TCRdb, which kept only in-frame beta chains. Records with the same CDR3 protein are collapsed into one entry carrying the most frequent genes and DNA. TCRdb, rather than the study authors, made the V and J calls. Recorded for this sample are around 780,000 distinct CDR3 sequences; roughly 25% of them occurred a single time. The biggest ten clones account for about 3% of the sample.

This sample also belongs to another study, concerning T cells of mothers and their children. The second publication reports: Nine systemically healthy Caucasian individuals served as donors, namely three mothers together with their six children. cDNA synthesis consumed the entire amount of extracted RNA, loaded at approximately 1.6 ug RNA in each 15 ul reaction. In the second PCR, the M1S primer added sample barcodes and 2-4 random nucleotides. More than 8 million TCR beta CDR3 reads were obtained from each mother, and about 3 million reads were obtained from each child. TCR recombination output is similarly shaped by thymic selection in related and unrelated pairs, with a minor effect exerted by inherited differences. Related mother-child pairs always showed normalized repertoire overlap that was slightly higher than in unrelated mother-child pairs, though the difference was never significant. No persistent microchimeric T cell clones were detected, at a sensitivity of 90 to 100 clones per million clonotypes. In the study, deep NGS was used to compare the TCR beta repertoires of mothers and children, and features distinguishing related mother-child pairs from unrelated individuals were sought. On average, the children were around 11 +/- 4 years old, while the mothers were approximately 40 +/- 4 years old. After adapters were ligated using NEBNext reagents, the libraries underwent 100+100 nt paired-end sequencing on an Illumina HiSeq 2000. To prevent cross-contamination, the mother and child libraries were prepared one month apart and sequenced in separate runs. Between roughly 500,000 and 2,300,000 distinct TCR beta clonotypes were identified per donor. Naive TCR beta clonotypes were estimated from low-frequency clonotypes matched to each donor's FACS-determined naive share, without sorting.

The chain uses TRBV5-5 and TRBJ2-7, with TRBD1 perhaps the D gene, on 7 matching bases. Sequenced: blood. The receptor was isolated from a boy aged 10-17 years in good health. This receptor carries the CDR3 CASSLMEGATYEQYF. Read as DNA, the sequence is TGTGCCAGCAGCTTGATGGAGGGGGCAACCTACGAGCAGTACTTC. Extended through the reference TRBV5-5 and TRBJ2-7 proteins, this CDR3 yields the full variable domain: DAGVTQSPTHLIKTRGQQVTLRCSPISGHKSVSWYQQVLGQGPQFIFQYYEKEERGRGNFPDRFSARQFPNYSSELNVNALLLGDSALYLCASSLMEGATYEQYFGPGTRLTVT.